The clone carrying this T cell receptor (beta chain) was detected only a few times. Its target is not known. The sample is drawn from a study of T-cell reconstitution after alpha-beta-depleted transplantation in children. Study conclusions and caveats: T-cell counts and diversity were attributed mostly to newly produced T cells one year after transplant. Reportedly, only several hundred clones from non-depleted graft cells drove alpha-beta T-cell counts at about two months.

The CDR3 has 14 residues. Trimming took 11 bases from V and 0 from J, leaving 16 bases between them. Germline V gene lookup returns CDR1 LNHDA and CDR2 SQIVND (reference sequence). The library targeted TCRbeta and was prepared with unique molecular identifiers. One entry per CDR3 protein, called by TCRdb with MiXCR from the PCR reads. The sample lists about 110,000 distinct CDR3 sequences, about 6.5% occurring once. The receptor's source is a male patient aged 2 to 10 who had a stem cell transplant for acute lymphoblastic leukemia, so the T cells may come from the graft donor. Sample: PBMCs, mostly from graft donor cells, taken 360 days after TCRalphabeta/CD19-depleted stem cell transplant. The chain is built from TRBV19 and TRBJ1-1, with a possible D match to TRBD1 (6 bases). CDR3 loop: CAVRPWDMNTEAFF. In DNA, the CDR3 is TGTGCCGTTAGACCATGGGACATGAACACTGAAGCTTTCTTT.